This T cell receptor (beta chain) is drawn from a study of neurological immune-mediated disorders. General study results and limits: The study phylogenetically grouped the repertoires of 18 of 34 multiple sclerosis patients into one related-CDR3 cluster, a possible signature.

V was trimmed by 0 bases and J by 1 base, leaving 10 bases between them. The CDR3 runs to 15 residues. Per the germline V gene, CDR1 is SGHRS and CDR2 is YFSETQ. Via MiXCR, TCRdb re-called the 5' RACE reads, giving one row per CDR3 protein. The sample records about 71,000 distinct CDR3 sequences, 3.4% being singletons. This clonotype was seen at least ten times. Antigen specificity is unknown. V is TRBV5-1 and J is TRBJ1-1; D unclear. The sample was PBMCs. The TCR was taken from a man in his forties with multiple sclerosis. The DNA of the CDR3 is TGCGCCAGCAGCTTGGAAGTCCGGGAGAACACTGAAGCTTTCTTT. It encodes CASSLEVRENTEAFF. Full variable domain (missing parts from reference TRBV5-1 and TRBJ1-1): KAGVTQTPRYLIKTRGQQVTLSCSPISGHRSVSWYQQTPGQGLQFLFEYFSETQRNKGNFPGRFSGRQFSNSRSEMNVSTLELGDSALYLCASSLEVRENTEAFFGQGTRLTVV.